One sample yielded the 20 T cell receptor beta chains listed below, sequenced in a study of graft-versus-host responses after intestinal transplantation. What these receptors recognize is not known. Data came from immunoSEQ multiplex PCR; TCRdb stores just in-frame clones and leaves some out. The table records about 31,000 clones, about 80% of them present only once. This sample comprised unstimulated CD8+ T cells sorted from spleen or lymph node cells, obtained before intestinal transplant. These receptors were taken from a human donor who received an intestinal transplant.

The gene calls are TRBV7-9 and TRBJ2-7; TRBD1 agrees at 7 bases. Germline CDR1 reads SEHNR; CDR2 reads FQNEAQ (reference sequence). The CDR3 loop spans 14 amino acids. Trimming took 5 bases from V and 1 from J; bases not matched to a gene: 5. The CDR3 loop is CASSHRDRSYEQYF. CDR3 sequence (DNA): TGTGCCAGCAGCCACCGGGACAGATCCTACGAGCAGTACTTC.

Sample share makes this clone medium-sized. The rearrangement uses TRBV6-1 and TRBJ2-1; a weak D match, TRBD2 (6 bases). V was pared by 1 base and J by 3 bases, with 10 bases between. CDR1 is MNHNS, CDR2 SASEGT, per germline. The CDR3 covers 15 residues. CDR3 in amino acids: CASSEELAYYNEQFF. The CDR3 DNA sequence: TGTGCCAGCAGTGAAGAACTAGCATACTACAATGAGCAGTTCTTC.

J is TRBJ2-5 and V is TRBV7-9, with 8 bases aligning to TRBD1. Germline lookup yields CDR1 SEHNR and CDR2 FQNEAQ (reference sequence). The V gene end was trimmed by 4 bases and the J gene end by 4 bases; junction bases not matched to a gene: 8. The CDR3 spans 15 residues. The CDR3 DNA reads as TGTGCCAGCAGCTACGGACAGGGTGAGGCAGAGACCCAGTACTTC. Translation: CASSYGQGEAETQYF.

The chain employs TRBV7-9 and TRBJ2-2, with 7 bases that match TRBD1. Germline CDR1 reads SEHNR; CDR2 reads FQNEAQ (reference sequence). V was clipped by 5 bases and J by 4 bases; unmatched bases: 4. The CDR3 covers 14 residues. CDR3 loop: CASSPDRATGELFF. The DNA for the CDR3 is TGTGCCAGCAGCCCCGACAGGGCCACCGGGGAGCTGTTTTTT.

This rearrangement joins TRBV28 to TRBJ1-4, with 7 bases fitting TRBD1. From germline, CDR1 is MDHEN and CDR2 SYDVKM. The length of the CDR3 is 16 residues. J lost 3 bases, V lost 5 bases, and 9 bases had no gene match. The CDR3 DNA follows: TGTGCCAGCAGTCACCCCCGGACAGGCCCTAATGAAAAACTGTTTTTT. The encoded protein is CASSHPRTGPNEKLFF.

The chain has TRBV5-1 and TRBJ2-7, with 10 bases fitting TRBD1. The junction had 6 bases not matched to a gene; V was cut back by 4 bases and J by 5 bases. The CDR3 extends over 14 amino acids. The germline V gene has CDR1 SGHRS and CDR2 YFSETQ. The CDR3 reads CASSESGTGDEQYF. The CDR3 nucleotides are TGCGCCAGCAGCGAATCCGGGACAGGGGACGAGCAGTACTTC.

V gene TRBV7-3 combines with J gene TRBJ2-2; D gene ambiguous. The V gene's germline CDR1 is SGHTA and CDR2 FQGTGA. The CDR3 covers 13 residues. The ends were cut back, 4 bases at V and 5 bases at J, with 8 bases in the middle. CDR3 in DNA: TGTGCCAGCAGCTCCACCAGGACCGGGGAGCTGTTTTTT. Translating gives CASSSTRTGELFF. Drawing the rest from reference TRBV7-3 and TRBJ2-2, the complete variable domain is GAGVSQTPSNKVTEKGKYVELRCDPISGHTALYWYRQSLGQGPEFLIYFQGTGAADDSGLPNDRFFAVRPEGSVSTLKIQRTERGDSAVYLCASSSTRTGELFFGEGSRLTVL.

V gene TRBV13 combines with J gene TRBJ2-3, with D uncertain. This CDR3 has 12 residues. The germline V and J ends were trimmed by 2 bases and 4 bases, with 4 bases remaining between them. Germline V gene lookup returns CDR1 PRHDT and CDR2 FYEKMQ (reference sequence). The CDR3 sequence: CASSLTPDTQYF. CDR3 in DNA: TGTGCCAGCAGCTTAACACCAGATACGCAGTATTTT. Drawing the rest from reference TRBV13 and TRBJ2-3, the complete variable domain is AAGVIQSPRHLIKEKRETATLKCYPIPRHDTVYWYQQGPGQDPQFLISFYEKMQSDKGSIPDRFSAQQFSDYHSELNMSSLELGDSALYFCASSLTPDTQYFGPGTRLTVL.

The chain has TRBV15 and TRBJ1-6; no firm D call. Per germline, CDR1 LNHNV and CDR2 YYDKDF (reference sequence). The CDR3 consists of 14 residues. With 3 bases removed from V and 0 bases from J, the gap between germline ends came to 3 bases. CDR3 sequence: CATSSSSYNSPLHF. For the CDR3, the DNA is TGTGCCACCAGCAGCTCCTCCTATAATTCACCCCTCCACTTT.

V and J are TRBV11-3 and TRBJ2-3, with TRBD2 matching over 11 bases. Trimming took 5 bases from V and 2 from J; bases not matched to a gene: 9. Germline loops: CDR1 SGHNT, CDR2 YENEEA. This CDR3 comprises 17 residues. CDR3 sequence: CASSQHSGGAFTDTQYF. Written as DNA, the CDR3 is TGTGCCAGCAGCCAGCATAGCGGGGGGGCCTTCACAGATACGCAGTATTTT.

The rearrangement uses TRBV28 and TRBJ2-7; D uncertain. V dropped 5 bases and J dropped 2 bases, with 19 bases sitting between them. This CDR3 contains 16 residues. Germline assignment: CDR1 MDHEN and CDR2 SYDVKM. Here the CDR3 DNA reads TGTGCCAGCAGTACGCCCACTTTGCACTCTCCCTACGAGCAGTACTTC. It yields the protein CASSTPTLHSPYEQYF.

The gene calls are TRBV11-2 and TRBJ2-3; TRBD1 might be the D (7 bases). Germline CDR1 and CDR2: SGHAT and FQNNGV. Trimming took 4 bases from V and 1 from J, leaving 9 bases between them. This CDR3 has 14 residues. The CDR3 region is CASSSGGRTDTQYF. The CDR3 coding sequence is TGTGCCAGCAGCTCAGGGGGGCGCACAGATACGCAGTATTTT.

The CDR3 is CSVEGGGASYEQYF. CDR3 nucleotides: TGCAGCGTTGAAGGTGGAGGGGCGAGCTACGAGCAGTACTTC. V gene TRBV29-1 combines with J gene TRBJ2-7; possible D gene TRBD2, 6 bases. V was cut by 1 base and J by 3 bases, with 13 bases left in between. From germline, CDR1 is SQVTM and CDR2 ANQGSEA. The CDR3 is 14 amino acids.

V gene TRBV7-9 combines with J gene TRBJ2-2; TRBD2 agrees at 7 bases. Germline CDR1 SEHNR, CDR2 FQNEAQ (reference sequence). The CDR3 has 17 residues. V gave up 5 bases and J gave up 2 bases; unmatched junction bases: 11. CDR3 loop: CASSPRPSGANTGELFF. Written as DNA, the CDR3 is TGTGCCAGCAGCCCTAGACCCAGCGGGGCCAACACCGGGGAGCTGTTTTTT.

V usage is TRBV28 and J usage is TRBJ2-2; 8 nucleotides agree with TRBD2. The germline gives CDR1 MDHEN, CDR2 SYDVKM. J was trimmed by 5 bases and V by 6 bases; bases with no gene match: 11. This CDR3 is built from 16 residues. In nucleotides, the CDR3 is TGTGCCAGCAGCCCAAGACTAGCGCGTGGTACCGGGGAGCTGTTTTTT. As protein: CASSPRLARGTGELFF.

J is TRBJ2-5 and V is TRBV4-1, with a possible D match to TRBD1 (6 bases). Germline V lookup: CDR1 MGHRA, CDR2 YSYEKL. The V end lost 0 bases, the J end lost 1 base, and 12 bases lay between the germline ends. The CDR3 is made up of 16 amino acids. The CDR3 loop is CASSQDQTGIQETQYF. In nucleotides, the CDR3 is TGCGCCAGCAGCCAAGATCAGACAGGAATCCAAGAGACCCAGTACTTC.

The chain carries TRBV7-9 and TRBJ2-7; TRBD2 aligns across 8 bases. The CDR3 sequence is 13 residues long. Trimming cost V 3 bases and J 4 bases; bases outside gene matches: 2. Per the germline V gene, CDR1 is SEHNR and CDR2 is FQNEAQ (reference sequence). The CDR3 nucleotides read TGTGCCAGCAGCTTGGGACTAGGTTACGAGCAGTACTTC. Translating gives CASSLGLGYEQYF.

The chain joins TRBV28 to TRBJ2-7, with a weak D call TRBD2 (5 bases). Germline CDR1 MDHEN, CDR2 SYDVKM. CDR3 size: 14 residues. V dropped 3 bases and J dropped 3 bases, with 12 bases sitting between them. Written as DNA, the CDR3 is TGTGCCAGCAGTTTGTTAGGAGAGGGCTACGAGCAGTACTTC. This sequence encodes CASSLLGEGYEQYF.

The chain employs TRBV19 and TRBJ2-7; 14 bases agree with TRBD2. V shed 5 bases and J 9 bases; nucleotides not matched to a gene: 9. The CDR3 totals 15 residues. The germline gives CDR1 LNHDA, CDR2 SQIVND (reference sequence). CDR3 DNA sequence: TGTGCCAGTAGTGGACTGGGACTAGCGGGAGTCATGCAGTACTTC. It encodes CASSGLGLAGVMQYF.

J is TRBJ2-7 and V is TRBV11-2; 9 positions agree with TRBD1. The CDR3 is 15 amino acids. V dropped 2 bases and J dropped 4; count of bases not matched to a gene: 6. Germline CDR1 is SGHAT and CDR2 is FQNNGV. CDR3 loop: CASSLLGQGVYEQYF. The CDR3 bases are TGTGCCAGCAGCTTATTGGGACAGGGTGTTTACGAGCAGTACTTC. The whole variable domain, remainder taken from reference TRBV11-2 and TRBJ2-7, is EAGVAQSPRYKIIEKRQSVAFWCNPISGHATLYWYQQILGQGPKLLIQFQNNGVVDDSQLPKDRFSAERLKGVDSTLKIQPAKLEDSAVYLCASSLLGQGVYEQYFGPGTRLTVT.